Below are 18 T cell receptor beta chains sequenced from a single sample in a study of identical twins. One entry per CDR3 protein results from TCRdb running MiXCR on the 5' RACE reads. The sample includes 470,000 or so distinct CDR3 sequences, around 24% seen only once; the top ten take 2.9%. This same sample was also part of a study on T cells expressing NK-cell markers.

The specimen sequenced was CD4+ T cells sorted from blood. The receptor source for this set is a woman between 18 and 29 years old in good health.

The chain links TRBV6-5 to TRBJ2-3; D may be TRBD2 (7 bases). The CDR3 has 14 amino acids. Deletions cut 4 bases from V and 5 bases from J, with 13 bases between. In germline, CDR1 is MNHEY, CDR2 SVGAGI. The CDR3 nucleotides are TGTGCCAGCAGTTCGGGGGGCCGGGGAGATACGCAGTATTTT. The encoded protein is CASSSGGRGDTQYF.

The chain uses TRBV10-3 and TRBJ2-1; 9 bases are a match to TRBD1. The CDR3 spans 16 residues. The germline CDR1 and CDR2 sequences are ENHRY and SYGVKD. The ends lost 7 bases at V and 6 bases at J; junction bases unmatched: 13. The chain's CDR3 is CAIKRGLDRGFNEQFF. CDR3 nucleotides: TGTGCCATCAAACGGGGCCTGGACAGGGGCTTCAATGAGCAGTTCTTC.

The J gene is TRBJ2-3, the V gene TRBV4-3, with 9 bases aligning to TRBD1. V lost 1 base, J lost 9 bases, and 11 bases stayed unmatched. The length of the CDR3 is 16 residues. CDR1 is LGHNA, CDR2 YSLEER, per germline. CDR3 loop: CASSQVLGQGKVTQYF. The CDR3 DNA follows: TGCGCCAGCAGCCAAGTGTTAGGACAGGGGAAAGTAACGCAGTATTTT.

This chain connects TRBV11-3 to TRBJ2-2; no definite D call. The germline V gene has CDR1 SGHNT and CDR2 YENEEA. This CDR3 has 13 residues. Trimming pared 2 bases from V and 4 bases from J, leaving 5 bases between. The CDR3 region has the DNA TGTGCCAGCAGCTTAATCGGCACCGGGGAGCTGTTTTTT. Amino acid sequence: CASSLIGTGELFF.

The sample holds many counts of this clonotype. The chain recombines TRBV4-1 with TRBJ2-3, with 7 bases matching TRBD1. V trimming: 4 bases; J trimming: 2 bases; junction bases outside the gene matches: 9. The CDR3 spans 16 residues. From germline, CDR1 is MGHRA and CDR2 YSYEKL. The CDR3 spells CASSPGGASDTDTQYF. CDR3 in DNA: TGCGCCAGCAGCCCAGGGGGAGCGTCGGACACAGATACGCAGTATTTT.

This chain joins TRBV7-2 and TRBJ2-5; TRBD1 might be the D (6 bases). The V end lost 5 bases, the J end lost 3 bases, and 10 bases lay between the germline ends. CDR1 is SGHTA, CDR2 FQGNSA, per germline. The CDR3 contains 13 residues. The CDR3 here is CASSPGHKETQYF. In nucleotides, the CDR3 is TGTGCCAGCAGCCCGGGACACAAAGAGACCCAGTACTTC.

In its sample, this clonotype was seen a few times. This chain links TRBV10-1 with TRBJ2-1; 7 nucleotides align to TRBD2. The CDR3 runs 14 residues. Germline values: CDR1 WNHNN, CDR2 SYGVQD (reference sequence). J lost 7 bases, V lost 4 bases, and 7 bases had no gene match. The CDR3 reads CASSGGRERNEQFF. For the CDR3, the DNA is TGCGCCAGCAGTGGAGGGAGGGAGCGAAATGAGCAGTTCTTC.

This CDR3 is CATSRESQSGEKLFF. The DNA of the CDR3 is TGTGCCACCAGCAGAGAATCCCAGTCTGGCGAAAAACTGTTTTTT. V gene TRBV15 combines with J gene TRBJ1-4; D not resolved. The germline gives CDR1 LNHNV, CDR2 YYDKDF (reference sequence). V lost 0 bases and J 8 bases, leaving 13 bases between the germline ends. The CDR3 has 15 amino acids.

This clonotype was picked up a small number of times. This rearrangement joins TRBV29-1 to TRBJ1-1; TRBD1 is a possible D gene (5 bases). This CDR3 contains 16 residues. Germline V gene lookup returns CDR1 SQVTM and CDR2 ANQGSEA. Trimming removed 7 bases from V and 1 base from J, with 22 bases in between. The CDR3: CSAKAGRQNQNTEAFF. The CDR3 DNA follows: TGCAGCGCCAAAGCGGGGCGGCAAAACCAGAACACTGAAGCTTTCTTT. Looking up the rest from reference TRBV29-1 and TRBJ1-1 gives the full variable domain: SAVISQKPSRDICQRGTSLTIQCQVDSQVTMMFWYRQQPGQSLTLIATANQGSEATYESGFVIDKFPISRPNLTFSTLTVSNMSPEDSSIYLCSAKAGRQNQNTEAFFGQGTRLTVV.

The chain has TRBV29-1 and TRBJ2-3; D unclear. CDR1 SQVTM and CDR2 ANQGSEA come from the germline V gene. The CDR3 totals 11 residues. V dropped 6 bases and J dropped 2 bases, with 6 bases sitting between them. CDR3 coding DNA: TGCAGCGTCCGTACCACAGATACGCAGTATTTT. Its protein is CSVRTTDTQYF.

V usage is TRBV20-1 and J usage is TRBJ2-5; 11 nucleotides align to TRBD2. The V and J ends lost 2 bases and 5 bases, in that order; junction bases with no gene match: 4. The CDR3 spans 14 residues. Germline V gene lookup returns CDR1 DFQATT and CDR2 SNEGSKA (reference sequence). In DNA, the CDR3 is TGCAGTGCTAGACCACTAGCGGGGGTGGAGACCCAGTACTTC. It is translated as CSARPLAGVETQYF.

The V and J genes are TRBV29-1 and TRBJ2-1; TRBD2 is a possible D gene (5 bases). The CDR3 contains 14 residues. Germline V gene data show CDR1 as SQVTM and CDR2 as ANQGSEA. Trimming cost V 5 bases and J 2 bases, with 13 bases left between them. CDR3 nucleotides: TGCAGCGTTCTGACTACCCGTCCCTACAATGAGCAGTTCTTC. The encoded protein is CSVLTTRPYNEQFF.

The rearrangement joins TRBV11-2 to TRBJ1-2; tentative D call: TRBD1 (6 bases). CDR1 and CDR2 (germline): SGHAT, FQNNGV. Trimming stripped 8 bases from V and 3 bases from J, with 13 bases between. This CDR3 is built from 13 residues. The CDR3 spells CASGKGGDYGYTF. The CDR3 bases are TGTGCCAGCGGAAAGGGGGGGGACTATGGCTACACCTTC.

This clonotype has more than one count but fewer than ten. The CDR3 coding sequence is TGTGCCAGCAGTCTCCTATCTGCGGGCCTACCCTCGCAAGAGACCCAGTACTTC. Residues: CASSLLSAGLPSQETQYF. The chain combines TRBV12-3 or TRBV12-4 with TRBJ2-5, with D perhaps matching TRBD2 (5 bases). Trimming stripped 5 bases from V and 2 bases from J, with 24 bases between. The CDR3 is made up of 18 amino acids.

This clonotype was recorded only once. The rearrangement uses TRBV5-1 and TRBJ2-7, with TRBD1 matching over 8 bases. Trimming at V came to 4 bases and at J to 6 bases, leaving 9 bases not matched to a gene. Per the germline V gene, CDR1 is SGHRS and CDR2 is YFSETQ. The CDR3 has 14 residues. The CDR3 loop is CASSPRDRTSEQYF. The CDR3 DNA reads as TGCGCCAGCAGCCCCCGGGACAGGACCAGCGAGCAGTACTTC.

The chain carries TRBV20-1 and TRBJ2-1; D is unclear. The CDR3 is 13 residues long. Trimming pared 1 base from V and 7 bases from J, leaving 11 bases between. CDR1 is DFQATT and CDR2 is SNEGSKA in the germline V gene (reference sequence). The CDR3 nucleotides are TGCAGTGCTAGAGGTCCTGTCATAAATGAGCAGTTCTTC. Its translation is CSARGPVINEQFF.

The chain couples TRBV7-9 to TRBJ1-2; D ambiguous. Germline CDR1 reads SEHNR; CDR2 reads FQNEAQ (reference sequence). V was trimmed by 4 bases and J by 3 bases, leaving 12 bases between them. The CDR3 totals 14 residues. The CDR3 region is CASSSVDGYYGYTF. The CDR3 nucleotides are TGTGCCAGCAGCTCAGTGGACGGATACTATGGCTACACCTTC. The complete variable domain, with remaining parts taken from reference TRBV7-9 and TRBJ1-2, reads DTGVSQNPRHKITKRGQNVTFRCDPISEHNRLYWYRQTLGQGPEFLTYFQNEAQLEKSRLLSDRFSAERPKGSFSTLEIQRTEQGDSAMYLCASSSVDGYYGYTFGSGTRLTVV.

This clonotype was seen repeatedly, ten times or more. The chain combines TRBV4-3 with TRBJ2-7; D uncertain. V gave up 1 base and J gave up 2 bases, with 15 bases separating them. Germline CDR1 LGHNA, CDR2 YSLEER. The CDR3 sequence is 16 residues long. This chain's CDR3 is CASSQVLGDTAYEQYF. The CDR3 nucleotides read TGCGCCAGCAGCCAAGTTCTTGGAGATACCGCCTACGAGCAGTACTTC.